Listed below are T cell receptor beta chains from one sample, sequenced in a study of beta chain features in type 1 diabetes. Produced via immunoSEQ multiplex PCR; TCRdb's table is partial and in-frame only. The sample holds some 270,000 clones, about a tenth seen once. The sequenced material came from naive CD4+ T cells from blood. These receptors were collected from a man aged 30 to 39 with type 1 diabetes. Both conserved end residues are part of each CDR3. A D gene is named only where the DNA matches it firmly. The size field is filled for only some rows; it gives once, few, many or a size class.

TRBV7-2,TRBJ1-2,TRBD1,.,CASSLQGARGYTF,TGTGCCAGCAGCCTACAGGGGGCGCGTGGCTACACCTTC
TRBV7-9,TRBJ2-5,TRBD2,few,CASSLAAGLIGTQYF,TGTGCCAGCAGCTTAGCAGCGGGACTTATTGGGACCCAGTACTTC
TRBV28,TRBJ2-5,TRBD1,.,CASTSGQGEETQYF,TGTGCCAGCACCTCCGGACAGGGAGAAGAGACCCAGTACTTC
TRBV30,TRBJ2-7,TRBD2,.,CAWSVAGVGQYF,TGTGCCTGGAGTGTGGCGGGGGTTGGGCAGTACTTC
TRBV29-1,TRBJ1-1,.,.,CSARGYIGNTEAFF,TGCAGCGCCCGAGGGTATATCGGGAACACTGAAGCTTTCTTT
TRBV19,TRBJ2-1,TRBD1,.,CASSMAGQDYNEQFF,TGTGCCAGTAGTATGGCGGGACAGGACTACAATGAGCAGTTCTTC
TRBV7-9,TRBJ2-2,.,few,CASSWARLVNTGELFF,TGTGCCAGCAGCTGGGCCCGACTAGTGAACACCGGGGAGCTGTTTTTT
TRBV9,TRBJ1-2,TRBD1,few,CASSATRDRANYGYTF,TGTGCCAGCAGCGCAACCCGGGACAGAGCTAACTATGGCTACACCTTC
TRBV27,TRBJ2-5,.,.,CASSRREQETQYF,TGTGCCAGCAGTCGACGGGAGCAAGAGACCCAGTACTTC
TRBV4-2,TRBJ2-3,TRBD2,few,CASSQGRGEVADTQYF,TGTGCCAGCAGCCAAGGGCGGGGGGAGGTGGCAGATACGCAGTATTTT
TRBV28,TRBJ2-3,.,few,CATSQPPGTDTQYF,TGTGCCACAAGCCAGCCCCCGGGTACAGATACGCAGTATTTT
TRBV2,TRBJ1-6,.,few,CASYTTYNSPLHF,TGTGCCAGCTACACTACCTATAATTCACCCCTCCACTTT
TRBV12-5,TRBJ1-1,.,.,CASGRGTEAFF,TGTGCTAGTGGAAGAGGGACTGAAGCTTTCTTT
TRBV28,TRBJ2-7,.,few,CASSDTGREQYF,TGTGCCAGCAGTGATACAGGGCGCGAGCAGTACTTC
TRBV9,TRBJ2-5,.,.,CASSVMEGGGQETQYF,TGTGCCAGCAGCGTAATGGAGGGTGGGGGCCAAGAGACCCAGTACTTC